The rows below give T cell receptor beta chains drawn from one sample of a study of cytomegalovirus exposure and HLA in healthy donors. Method: immunoSEQ multiplex PCR; TCRdb's copy keeps in-frame clones and lacks some. The table shows 90,000 to 150,000 clones, with approximately 90% occurring only once. What was sequenced was PBMCs. All receptors derive from a man between 18 and 35 years old in good health and CMV-seronegative. Each CDR3 is given with its conserved first and last residue. Each record gives: D gene, J gene, V gene, clone size, CDR3 DNA, CDR3 protein. The D gene is left open where the match is weak. Expanded clones get a size class; other rows say once, few or many, or leave the size out.

D gene: TRBD2
J gene: TRBJ2-3
V gene: TRBV25-1
clone size: NA
CDR3 DNA: TGTGCCAGCAGTGAATATACGGGAGGGACCACAGATACGCAGTATTTT
CDR3 protein: CASSEYTGGTTDTQYF

D gene: TRBD1
J gene: TRBJ1-1
V gene: TRBV7-8
clone size: NA
CDR3 DNA: TGTGCCAGCAGTCGAAAGACAGGGGCCGTGAGGAACACTGAAGCTTTCTTT
CDR3 protein: CASSRKTGAVRNTEAFF

D gene: NA
J gene: TRBJ2-7
V gene: TRBV5-6
clone size: NA
CDR3 DNA: TGTGCCAGCGCGACGGACTCCTTGGACGAGCAGTACTTC
CDR3 protein: CASATDSLDEQYF

D gene: TRBD1
J gene: TRBJ2-7
V gene: TRBV27
clone size: NA
CDR3 DNA: TGTGCCAGCAGTTTTTTGAGACAGGGAATATACGAGCAGTACTTC
CDR3 protein: CASSFLRQGIYEQYF

D gene: NA
J gene: TRBJ2-3
V gene: TRBV29-1
clone size: NA
CDR3 DNA: TGCAGCGTTGAAGTCCAAGTGGGACTCCGCACAGATACGCAGTATTTT
CDR3 protein: CSVEVQVGLRTDTQYF

D gene: NA
J gene: TRBJ1-4
V gene: TRBV6-6
clone size: NA
CDR3 DNA: TGTGCCAGCAGTTACTCGAGCGAAAAACTGTTTTTT
CDR3 protein: CASSYSSEKLFF

D gene: NA
J gene: TRBJ2-1
V gene: TRBV4-3
clone size: NA
CDR3 DNA: TGCGCCAGCAGCCAATCCTGGCGGGGGCACTACAATGAGCAGTTCTTC
CDR3 protein: CASSQSWRGHYNEQFF

D gene: TRBD2
J gene: TRBJ2-7
V gene: TRBV7-9
clone size: NA
CDR3 DNA: TGTGCCAGCACCAATAGGGGACTAGCCATTACCGAGCAGTACTTC
CDR3 protein: CASTNRGLAITEQYF

D gene: TRBD2
J gene: TRBJ2-1
V gene: TRBV6-5
clone size: NA
CDR3 DNA: TGTGCCAGTGGGACTAGCGGGAGTTCTTTTCATGAGCAGTTCTTC
CDR3 protein: CASGTSGSSFHEQFF

D gene: NA
J gene: TRBJ1-5
V gene: TRBV19
clone size: many
CDR3 DNA: TGTGCCAGTAGCCAAACGACAGGAGCCTTCGGCAATCAGCCCCAGCATTTT
CDR3 protein: CASSQTTGAFGNQPQHF